The present entry profiles one T cell receptor beta chain with its context. Naive CD8 cells were CD45RO-negative, positively selected for CCR7, excluding terminally differentiated effector memory CD45RA+ cells. This record comes from a study of shared clonotypes between healthy human individuals. Libraries were prepared by immunoSEQ multiplex PCR; TCRdb keeps only in-frame clonotypes and omits some of them. The sample includes about 680,000 clones, 92% of them seen just once. What was sequenced was naive CD8+ T cells sorted from blood. This TCR came from a man aged 30-40 years in good health.

Written as DNA, the CDR3 is TGTGCCAGTAGTAGGACAGGGGCTAGTACTGAAGCTTTCTTT. It codes for CASSRTGASTEAFF. This rearrangement joins TRBV19 to TRBJ1-1, with TRBD1 matching over 9 bases. CDR1 and CDR2 from the germline V gene are LNHDA and SQIVND (reference sequence). After removal of 4 bases from V and 5 bases from J, the junction contained 5 bases not matched to a gene. The CDR3 totals 14 residues.